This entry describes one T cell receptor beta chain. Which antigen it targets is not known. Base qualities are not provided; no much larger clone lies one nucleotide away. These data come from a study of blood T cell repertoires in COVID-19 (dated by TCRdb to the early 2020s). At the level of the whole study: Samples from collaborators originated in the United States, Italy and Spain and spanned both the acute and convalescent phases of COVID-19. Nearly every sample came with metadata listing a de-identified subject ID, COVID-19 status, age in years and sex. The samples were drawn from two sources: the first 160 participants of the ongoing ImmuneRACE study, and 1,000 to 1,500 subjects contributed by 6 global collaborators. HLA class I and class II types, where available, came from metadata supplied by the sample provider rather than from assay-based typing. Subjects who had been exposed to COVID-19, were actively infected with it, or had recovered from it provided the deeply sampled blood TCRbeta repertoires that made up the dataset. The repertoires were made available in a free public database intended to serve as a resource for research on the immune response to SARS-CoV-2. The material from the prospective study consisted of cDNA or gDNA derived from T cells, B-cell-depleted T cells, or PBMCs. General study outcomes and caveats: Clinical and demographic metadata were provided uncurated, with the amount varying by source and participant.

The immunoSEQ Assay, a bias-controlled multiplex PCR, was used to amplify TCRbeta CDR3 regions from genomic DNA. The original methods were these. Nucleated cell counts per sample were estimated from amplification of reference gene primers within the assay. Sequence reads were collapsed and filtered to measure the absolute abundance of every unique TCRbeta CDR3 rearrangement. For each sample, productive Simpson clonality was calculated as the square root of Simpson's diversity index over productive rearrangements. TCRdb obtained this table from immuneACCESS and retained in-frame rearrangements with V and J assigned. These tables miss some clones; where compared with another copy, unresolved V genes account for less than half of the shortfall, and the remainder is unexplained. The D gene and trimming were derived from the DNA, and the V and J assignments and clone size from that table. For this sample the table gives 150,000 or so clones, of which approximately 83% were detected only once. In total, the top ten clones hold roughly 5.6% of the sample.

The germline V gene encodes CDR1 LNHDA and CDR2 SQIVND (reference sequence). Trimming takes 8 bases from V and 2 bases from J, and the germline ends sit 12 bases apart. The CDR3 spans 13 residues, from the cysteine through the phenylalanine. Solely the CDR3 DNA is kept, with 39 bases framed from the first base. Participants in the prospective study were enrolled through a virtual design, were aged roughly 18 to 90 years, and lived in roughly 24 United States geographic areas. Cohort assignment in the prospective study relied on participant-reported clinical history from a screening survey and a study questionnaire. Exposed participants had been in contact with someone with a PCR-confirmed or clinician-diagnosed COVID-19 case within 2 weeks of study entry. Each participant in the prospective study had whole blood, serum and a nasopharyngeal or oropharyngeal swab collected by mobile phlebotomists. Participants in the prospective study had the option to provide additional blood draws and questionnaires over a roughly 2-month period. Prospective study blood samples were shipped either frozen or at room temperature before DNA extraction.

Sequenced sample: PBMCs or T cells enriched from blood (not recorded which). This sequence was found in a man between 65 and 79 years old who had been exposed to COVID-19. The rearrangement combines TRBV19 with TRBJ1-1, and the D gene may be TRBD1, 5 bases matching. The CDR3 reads CASSDTLNTEAFF. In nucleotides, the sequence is TGTGCCAGTTCGGACACCTTAAACACTGAAGCTTTCTTT.